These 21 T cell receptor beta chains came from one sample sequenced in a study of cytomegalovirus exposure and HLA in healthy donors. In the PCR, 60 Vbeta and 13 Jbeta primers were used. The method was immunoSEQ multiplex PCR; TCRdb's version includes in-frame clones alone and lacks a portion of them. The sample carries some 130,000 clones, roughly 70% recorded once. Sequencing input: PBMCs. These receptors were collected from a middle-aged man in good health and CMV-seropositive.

This CDR3 is CASSLDGSGRATDTQYF. Here the CDR3 DNA reads TGTGCCAGCAGCTTGGATGGGAGCGGGAGGGCCACAGATACGCAGTATTTT. The J gene is TRBJ2-3, the V gene TRBV5-6; 10 positions match TRBD2. This CDR3 is built from 17 residues. The J segment lost 2 bases and the V segment lost 0 bases, leaving 6 bases of the junction unmatched. The germline gives CDR1 SGHDT, CDR2 YYEEEE. The full variable domain, its missing parts supplied by reference TRBV5-6 and TRBJ2-3, is DAGVTQSPTHLIKTRGQQVTLRCSPKSGHDTVSWYQQALGQGPQFIFQYYEEEERQRGNFPDRFSGHQFPNYSSELNVNALLLGDSALYLCASSLDGSGRATDTQYFGPGTRLTVL.

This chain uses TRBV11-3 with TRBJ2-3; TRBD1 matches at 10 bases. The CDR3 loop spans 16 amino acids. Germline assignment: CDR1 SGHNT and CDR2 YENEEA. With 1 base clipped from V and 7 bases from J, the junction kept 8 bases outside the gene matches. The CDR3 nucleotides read TGTGCCAGCAGCTTAGGGGGGACAGGGGTTCGGAATACGCAGTATTTT. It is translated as CASSLGGTGVRNTQYF.

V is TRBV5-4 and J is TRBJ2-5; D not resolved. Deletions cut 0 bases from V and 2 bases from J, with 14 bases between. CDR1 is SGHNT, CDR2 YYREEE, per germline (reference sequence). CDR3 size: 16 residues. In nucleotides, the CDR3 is TGTGCCAGCAGCTTGGGAGTAGTCGCTCAACAAGAGACCCAGTACTTC. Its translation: CASSLGVVAQQETQYF. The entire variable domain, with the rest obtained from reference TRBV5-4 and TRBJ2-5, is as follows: ETGVTQSPTHLIKTRGQQVTLRCSSQSGHNTVSWYQQALGQGPQFIFQYYREEENGRGNFPPRFSGLQFPNYSSELNVNALELDDSALYLCASSLGVVAQQETQYFGPGTRLLVL.

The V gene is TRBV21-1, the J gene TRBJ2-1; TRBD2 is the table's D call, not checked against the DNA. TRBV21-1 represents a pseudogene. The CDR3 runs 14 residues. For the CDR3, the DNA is TGTGCCAGCAGCCCTCGGGGGGTAGCGGGAGGGCCCTTCTTC. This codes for CASSPRGVAGGPFF.

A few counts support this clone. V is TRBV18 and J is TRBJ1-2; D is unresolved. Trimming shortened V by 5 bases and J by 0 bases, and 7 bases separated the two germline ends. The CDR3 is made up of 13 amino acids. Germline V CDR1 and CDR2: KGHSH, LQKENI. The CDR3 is CASSSGANYGYTF. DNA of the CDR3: TGTGCCAGCTCATCTGGAGCTAACTATGGCTACACCTTC.

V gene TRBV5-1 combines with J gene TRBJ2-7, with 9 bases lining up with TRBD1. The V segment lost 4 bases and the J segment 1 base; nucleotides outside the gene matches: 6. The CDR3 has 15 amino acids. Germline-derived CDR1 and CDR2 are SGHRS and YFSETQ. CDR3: CASSHGTGPSYEQYF. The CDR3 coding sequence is TGCGCCAGCAGCCACGGGACAGGGCCTTCCTACGAGCAGTACTTC.

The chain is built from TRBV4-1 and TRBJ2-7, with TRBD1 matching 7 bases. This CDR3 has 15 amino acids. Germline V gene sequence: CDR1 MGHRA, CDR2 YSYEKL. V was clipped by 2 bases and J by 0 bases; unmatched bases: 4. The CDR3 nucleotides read TGCGCCAGCAGCCAAACACAGGGGAGCTCCTACGAGCAGTACTTC. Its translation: CASSQTQGSSYEQYF.

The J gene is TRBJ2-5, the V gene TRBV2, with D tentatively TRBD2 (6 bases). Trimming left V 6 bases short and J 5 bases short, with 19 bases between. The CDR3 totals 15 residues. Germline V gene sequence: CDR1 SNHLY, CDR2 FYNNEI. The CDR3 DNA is TGTGCCAGCAGAGGGGACTCGGGTCTAGGGGAGACCCAGTACTTC. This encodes CASRGDSGLGETQYF. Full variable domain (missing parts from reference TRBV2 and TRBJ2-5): EPEVTQTPSHQVTQMGQEVILRCVPISNHLYFYWYRQILGQKVEFLVSFYNNEISEKSEIFDDQFSVERPDGSNFTLKIRSTKLEDSAMYFCASRGDSGLGETQYFGPGTRLLVL.

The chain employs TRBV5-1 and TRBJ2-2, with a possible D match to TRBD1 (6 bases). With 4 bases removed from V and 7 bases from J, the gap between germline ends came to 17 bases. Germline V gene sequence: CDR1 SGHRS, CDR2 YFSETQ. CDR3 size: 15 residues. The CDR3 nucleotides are TGCGCCAGCAGCGTACCTCAGGGGTCTGTCGGGGAGCTGTTTTTT. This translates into CASSVPQGSVGELFF.

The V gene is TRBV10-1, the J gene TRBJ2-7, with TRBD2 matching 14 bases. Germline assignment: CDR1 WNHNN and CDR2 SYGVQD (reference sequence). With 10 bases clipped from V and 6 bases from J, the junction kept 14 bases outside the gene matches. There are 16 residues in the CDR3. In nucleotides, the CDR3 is TGCGCCACTGAGACTAGCGGGAGGGGTTTGAGCGGCGAGCAGTACTTC. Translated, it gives CATETSGRGLSGEQYF.

The CDR3 is CASSSLGSGGGTDTQYF. The CDR3 DNA reads as TGTGCCAGCAGCTCCCTTGGTAGCGGGGGGGGCACAGATACGCAGTATTTT. The chain combines TRBV7-9 with TRBJ2-3, with 11 bases fitting TRBD2. The CDR3 consists of 17 residues. The germline CDR1 and CDR2 sequences are SEHNR and FQNEAQ (reference sequence). V was clipped by 4 bases and J by 1 base; unmatched bases: 7. Using reference TRBV7-9 and TRBJ2-3 for the parts outside the CDR3, the full variable domain is DTGVSQNPRHKITKRGQNVTFRCDPISEHNRLYWYRQTLGQGPEFLTYFQNEAQLEKSRLLSDRFSAERPKGSFSTLEIQRTEQGDSAMYLCASSSLGSGGGTDTQYFGPGTRLTVL.

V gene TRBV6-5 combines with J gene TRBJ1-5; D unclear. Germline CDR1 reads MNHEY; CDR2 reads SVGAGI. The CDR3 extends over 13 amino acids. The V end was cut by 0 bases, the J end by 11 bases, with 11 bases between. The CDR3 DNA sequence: TGTGCCAGCAGTTACTCTTCAGGTGTAGCCCAGCATTTT. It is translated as CASSYSSGVAQHF.

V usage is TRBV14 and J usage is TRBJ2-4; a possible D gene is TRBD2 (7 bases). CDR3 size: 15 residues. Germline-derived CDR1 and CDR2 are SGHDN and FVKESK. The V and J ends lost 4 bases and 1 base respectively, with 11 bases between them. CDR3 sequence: CASSPEGGAKNIQYF. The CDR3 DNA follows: TGTGCCAGCAGCCCGGAGGGGGGGGCCAAAAACATTCAGTACTTC.

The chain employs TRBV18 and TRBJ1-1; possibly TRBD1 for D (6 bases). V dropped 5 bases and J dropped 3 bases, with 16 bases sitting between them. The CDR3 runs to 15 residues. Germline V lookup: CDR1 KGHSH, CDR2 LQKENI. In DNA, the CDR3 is TGTGCCAGCTCAACAGGGATCGGAGCGGACACTGAAGCTTTCTTT. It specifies CASSTGIGADTEAFF.

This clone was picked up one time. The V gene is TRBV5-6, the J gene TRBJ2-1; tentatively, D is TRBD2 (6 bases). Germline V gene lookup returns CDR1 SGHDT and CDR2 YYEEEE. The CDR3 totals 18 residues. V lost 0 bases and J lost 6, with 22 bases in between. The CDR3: CASSLGGGGGYSTNEQFF. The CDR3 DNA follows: TGTGCCAGCAGCTTGGGGGGCGGTGGGGGGTATTCGACCAATGAGCAGTTCTTC.

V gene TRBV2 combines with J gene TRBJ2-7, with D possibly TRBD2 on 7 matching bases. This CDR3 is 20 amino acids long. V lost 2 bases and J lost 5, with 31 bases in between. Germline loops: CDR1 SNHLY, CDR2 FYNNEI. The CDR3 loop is CASSEIFGSASGGPSHEQYF. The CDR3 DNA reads TGTGCCAGCAGTGAAATTTTTGGTTCGGCATCGGGGGGCCCTAGCCACGAGCAGTACTTC.

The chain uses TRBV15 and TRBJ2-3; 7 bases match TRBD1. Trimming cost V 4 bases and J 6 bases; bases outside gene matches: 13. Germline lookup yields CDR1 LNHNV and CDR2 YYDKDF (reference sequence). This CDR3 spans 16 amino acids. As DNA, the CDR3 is TGTGCCACCAGCACACGCTGGACAGGAGGCGCGGATACGCAGTATTTT. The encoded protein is CATSTRWTGGADTQYF.

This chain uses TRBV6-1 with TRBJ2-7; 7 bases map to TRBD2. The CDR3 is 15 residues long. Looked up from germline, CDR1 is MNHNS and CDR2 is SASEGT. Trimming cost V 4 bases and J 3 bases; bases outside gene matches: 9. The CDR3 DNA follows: TGTGCCAGCAGTGGAGAAAGCGGGGCTCACTACGAGCAGTACTTC. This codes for CASSGESGAHYEQYF.

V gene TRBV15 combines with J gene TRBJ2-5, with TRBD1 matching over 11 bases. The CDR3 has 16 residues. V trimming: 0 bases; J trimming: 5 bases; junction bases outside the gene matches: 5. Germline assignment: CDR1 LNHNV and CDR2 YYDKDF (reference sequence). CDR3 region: CATSRDYGQGAETQYF. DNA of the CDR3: TGTGCCACCAGCAGAGATTACGGACAGGGGGCGGAGACCCAGTACTTC.

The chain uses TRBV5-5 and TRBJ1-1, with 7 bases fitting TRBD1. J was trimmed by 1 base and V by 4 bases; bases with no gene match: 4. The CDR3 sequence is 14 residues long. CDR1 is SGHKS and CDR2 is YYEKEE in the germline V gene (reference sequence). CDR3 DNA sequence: TGTGCCAGCAGCCACCGGACAGGGAACACTGAAGCTTTCTTT. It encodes CASSHRTGNTEAFF.

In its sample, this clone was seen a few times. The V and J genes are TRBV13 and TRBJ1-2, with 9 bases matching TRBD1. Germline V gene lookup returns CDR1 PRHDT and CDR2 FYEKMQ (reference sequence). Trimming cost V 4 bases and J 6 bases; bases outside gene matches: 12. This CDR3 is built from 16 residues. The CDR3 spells CASSSPPGQGRDGYTF. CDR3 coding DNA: TGTGCCAGCAGCTCCCCGCCGGGACAGGGAAGGGATGGCTACACCTTC. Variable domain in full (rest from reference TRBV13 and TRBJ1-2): AAGVIQSPRHLIKEKRETATLKCYPIPRHDTVYWYQQGPGQDPQFLISFYEKMQSDKGSIPDRFSAQQFSDYHSELNMSSLELGDSALYFCASSSPPGQGRDGYTFGSGTRLTVV.